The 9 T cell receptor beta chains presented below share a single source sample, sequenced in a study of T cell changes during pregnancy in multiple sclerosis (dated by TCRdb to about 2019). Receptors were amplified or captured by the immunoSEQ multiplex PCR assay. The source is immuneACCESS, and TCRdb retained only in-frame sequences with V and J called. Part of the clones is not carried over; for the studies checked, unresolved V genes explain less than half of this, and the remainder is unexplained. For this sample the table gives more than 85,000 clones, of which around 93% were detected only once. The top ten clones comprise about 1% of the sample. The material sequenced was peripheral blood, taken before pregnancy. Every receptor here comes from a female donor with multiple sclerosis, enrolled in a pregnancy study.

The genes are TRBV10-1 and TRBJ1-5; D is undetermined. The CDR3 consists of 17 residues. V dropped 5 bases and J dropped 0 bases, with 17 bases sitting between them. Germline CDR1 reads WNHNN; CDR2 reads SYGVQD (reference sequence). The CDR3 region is CASSRATIKYSNQPQHF. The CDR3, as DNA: TGCGCCAGCAGTAGGGCGACTATAAAATATAGCAATCAGCCCCAGCATTTT.

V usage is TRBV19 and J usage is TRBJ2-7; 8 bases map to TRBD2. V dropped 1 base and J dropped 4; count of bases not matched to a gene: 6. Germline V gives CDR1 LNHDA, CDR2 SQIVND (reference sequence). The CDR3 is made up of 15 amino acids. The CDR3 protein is CASSIGAGASYEQYF. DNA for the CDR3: TGTGCCAGTAGTATAGGAGCGGGGGCTTCTTACGAGCAGTACTTC.

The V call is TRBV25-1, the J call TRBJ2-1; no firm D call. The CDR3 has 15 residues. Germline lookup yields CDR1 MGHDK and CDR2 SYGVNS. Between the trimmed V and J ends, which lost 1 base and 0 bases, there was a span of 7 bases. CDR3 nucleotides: TGTGCCAGCAGTGAATTTGATAGCTCCTACAATGAGCAGTTCTTC. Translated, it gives CASSEFDSSYNEQFF.

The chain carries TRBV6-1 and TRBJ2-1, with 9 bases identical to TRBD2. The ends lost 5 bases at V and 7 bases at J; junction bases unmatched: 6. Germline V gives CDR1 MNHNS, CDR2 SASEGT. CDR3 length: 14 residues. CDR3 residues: CASSLRRGGNEQFF. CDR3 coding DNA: TGTGCCAGCAGTCTCCGGCGGGGGGGGAATGAGCAGTTCTTC.

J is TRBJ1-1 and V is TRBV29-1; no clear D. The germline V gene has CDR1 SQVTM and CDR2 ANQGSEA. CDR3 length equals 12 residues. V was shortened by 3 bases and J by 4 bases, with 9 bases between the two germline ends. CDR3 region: CSVEKSGTEAFF. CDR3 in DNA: TGCAGCGTTGAGAAGTCGGGCACTGAAGCTTTCTTT.

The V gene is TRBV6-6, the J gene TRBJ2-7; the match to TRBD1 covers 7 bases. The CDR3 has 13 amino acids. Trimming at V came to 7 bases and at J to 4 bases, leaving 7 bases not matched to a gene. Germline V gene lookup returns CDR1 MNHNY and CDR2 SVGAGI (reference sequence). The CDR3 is CASKQGDRYEQYF. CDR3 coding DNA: TGTGCCAGCAAGCAGGGGGATAGATACGAGCAGTACTTC.

The CDR3 DNA is TGCGCCAGCAGCCTCGGGACAGGGGTCGGCTACGAGCAGTACTTC. It yields the protein CASSLGTGVGYEQYF. The V gene is TRBV4-1, the J gene TRBJ2-7, with TRBD1 matching over 10 bases. Looked up from germline, CDR1 is MGHRA and CDR2 is YSYEKL. The CDR3 covers 15 residues. V was clipped by 4 bases and J by 3 bases; unmatched bases: 6.

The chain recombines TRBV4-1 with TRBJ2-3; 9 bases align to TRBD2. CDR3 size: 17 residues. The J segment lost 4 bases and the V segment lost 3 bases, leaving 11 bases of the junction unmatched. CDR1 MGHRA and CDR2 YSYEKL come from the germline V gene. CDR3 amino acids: CASSQTVAGVVADTQYF. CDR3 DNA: TGCGCCAGCAGCCAGACGGTAGCGGGAGTGGTCGCAGATACGCAGTATTTT.

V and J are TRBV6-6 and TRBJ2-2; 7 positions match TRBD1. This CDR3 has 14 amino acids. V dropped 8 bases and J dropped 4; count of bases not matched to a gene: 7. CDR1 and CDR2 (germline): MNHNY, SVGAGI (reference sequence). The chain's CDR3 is CASADRVGTGELFF. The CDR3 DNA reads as TGTGCCAGCGCCGACAGGGTAGGCACCGGGGAGCTGTTTTTT.